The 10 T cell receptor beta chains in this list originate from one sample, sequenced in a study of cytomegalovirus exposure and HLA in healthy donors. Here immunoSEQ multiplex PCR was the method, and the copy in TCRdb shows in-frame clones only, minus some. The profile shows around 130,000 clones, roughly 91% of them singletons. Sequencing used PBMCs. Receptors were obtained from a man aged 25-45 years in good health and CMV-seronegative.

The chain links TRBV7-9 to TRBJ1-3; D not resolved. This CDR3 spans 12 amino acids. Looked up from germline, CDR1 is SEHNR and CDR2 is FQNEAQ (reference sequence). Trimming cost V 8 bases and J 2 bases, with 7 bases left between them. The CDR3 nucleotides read TGTGCCAGCGGAACAGCTGGAAACACCATATATTTT. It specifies CASGTAGNTIYF.

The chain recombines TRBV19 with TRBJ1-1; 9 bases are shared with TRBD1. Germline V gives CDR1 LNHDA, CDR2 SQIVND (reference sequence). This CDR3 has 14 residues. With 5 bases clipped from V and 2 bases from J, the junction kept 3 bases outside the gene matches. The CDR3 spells CASSVTGGNTEAFF. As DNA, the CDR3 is TGTGCCAGTAGTGTAACAGGGGGCAACACTGAAGCTTTCTTT. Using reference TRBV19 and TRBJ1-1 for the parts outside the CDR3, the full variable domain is DGGITQSPKYLFRKEGQNVTLSCEQNLNHDAMYWYRQDPGQGLRLIYYSQIVNDFQKGDIAEGYSVSREKKESFPLTVTSAQKNPTAFYLCASSVTGGNTEAFFGQGTRLTVV.

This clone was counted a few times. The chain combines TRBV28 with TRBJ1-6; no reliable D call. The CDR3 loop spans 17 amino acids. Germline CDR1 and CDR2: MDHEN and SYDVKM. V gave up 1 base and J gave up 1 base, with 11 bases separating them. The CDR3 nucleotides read TGTGCCAGCAGTTTATCCCCGGAGGGTTCCTATAATTCACCCCTCCACTTT. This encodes CASSLSPEGSYNSPLHF.

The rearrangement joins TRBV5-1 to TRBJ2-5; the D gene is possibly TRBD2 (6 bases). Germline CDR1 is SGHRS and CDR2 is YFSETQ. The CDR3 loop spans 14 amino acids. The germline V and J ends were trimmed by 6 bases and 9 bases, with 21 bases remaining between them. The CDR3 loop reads CASTGGRGPSAQYF. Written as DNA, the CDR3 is TGCGCCAGCACGGGCGGGCGGGGTCCGTCGGCCCAGTACTTC.

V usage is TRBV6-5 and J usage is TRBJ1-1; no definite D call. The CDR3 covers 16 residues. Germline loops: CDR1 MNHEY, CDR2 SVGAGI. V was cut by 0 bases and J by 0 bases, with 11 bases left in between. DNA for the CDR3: TGTGCCAGCAGTTACTCGAGTGCAGGCATGAACACTGAAGCTTTCTTT. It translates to CASSYSSAGMNTEAFF.

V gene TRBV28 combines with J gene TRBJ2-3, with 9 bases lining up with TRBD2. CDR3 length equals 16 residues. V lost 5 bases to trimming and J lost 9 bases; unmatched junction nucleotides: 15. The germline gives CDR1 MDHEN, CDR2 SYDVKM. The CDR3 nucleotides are TGTGCCAGCAGTCCTCCCTATAGCGGGGGCCAGACGACGCAGTATTTT. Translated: CASSPPYSGGQTTQYF.

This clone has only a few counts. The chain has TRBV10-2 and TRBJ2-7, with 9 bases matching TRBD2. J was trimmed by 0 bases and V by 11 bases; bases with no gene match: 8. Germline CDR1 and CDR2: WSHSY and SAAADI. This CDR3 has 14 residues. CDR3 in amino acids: CAVFSGGHSYEQYF. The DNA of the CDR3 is TGCGCCGTGTTTAGCGGGGGCCACTCCTACGAGCAGTACTTC.

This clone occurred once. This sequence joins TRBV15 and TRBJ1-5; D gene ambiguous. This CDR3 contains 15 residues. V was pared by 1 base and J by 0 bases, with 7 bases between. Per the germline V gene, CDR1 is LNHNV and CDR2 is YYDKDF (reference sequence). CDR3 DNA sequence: TGTGCCACCAGCAGAGGGGCTTATAGCAATCAGCCCCAGCATTTT. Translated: CATSRGAYSNQPQHF.

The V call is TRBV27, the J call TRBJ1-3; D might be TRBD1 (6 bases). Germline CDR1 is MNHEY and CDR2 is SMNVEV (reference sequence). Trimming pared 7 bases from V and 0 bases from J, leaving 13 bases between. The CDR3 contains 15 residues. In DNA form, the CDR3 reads TGTGCCAGCATGTCAGGGGCTTTCTCTGGAAACACCATATATTTT. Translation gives CASMSGAFSGNTIYF.

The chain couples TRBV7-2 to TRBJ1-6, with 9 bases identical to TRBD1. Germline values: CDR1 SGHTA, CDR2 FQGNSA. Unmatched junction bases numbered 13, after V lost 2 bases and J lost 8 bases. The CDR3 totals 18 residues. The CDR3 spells CASSLQGQGLGGYSPLHF. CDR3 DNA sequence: TGTGCCAGCAGCTTACAGGGACAGGGATTAGGTGGTTATTCACCCCTCCACTTT.